This T cell receptor (beta chain) was sequenced for a study of T cell repertoires in cytomegalovirus infection. The V and J ends lost 6 bases and 8 bases respectively, with 7 bases between them. The germline gives CDR1 MDHEN, CDR2 SYDVKM. CDR3 length: 11 residues. As for this clonotype: Antigen: not known.

TCRdb itself ran the reads through MiXCR, one entry per CDR3 protein. The sample holds 650,000 to 900,000 distinct CDR3 sequences; 25% to 30% are singletons and the top ten take around 13%. This chain connects TRBV28 to TRBJ1-4, with D perhaps TRBD1 (5 bases). The sequence was collected from a human donor in good health (CMV status not recorded). Some clones in this sample may be carry-over from other donors' samples. Sequenced material: cultured CD8+ T cells from PBMCs, taken from culture after CMV antigen stimulation. This CDR3 is CASSRQEKLFF. The CDR3 DNA reads as TGTGCCAGCAGCAGACAGGAAAAACTGTTTTTT. Combining the CDR3 with reference TRBV28 and TRBJ1-4 gives the whole variable domain DVKVTQSSRYLVKRTGEKVFLECVQDMDHENMFWYRQDPGLGLRLIYFSYDVKMKEKGDIPEGYSVSREKKERFSLILESASTNQTSMYLCASSRQEKLFFGSGTQLSVL.